One sample yielded the 27 T cell receptor beta chains listed below, sequenced in a study of T cell responses to AZD1222 COVID-19 vaccine. Profiling relied on immunoSEQ multiplex PCR, and the TCRdb table lists in-frame clones only, not all of them. This sample has 150,000 or so clones; 94% occur once, and the top ten carry approximately 0.6%. The sequenced sample was peripheral blood, obtained on day 0 of AZD1222 vaccination. The origin of the receptors is an adult in good health.

The V and J genes are TRBV5-4 and TRBJ1-5; weak D call: TRBD1 (5 bases). The CDR3 sequence is 15 residues long. Germline CDR1 is SGHNT and CDR2 is YYREEE (reference sequence). The V gene lost 2 bases and the J gene lost 4 bases, with 13 bases spanning the gap. The CDR3 protein is CASSFGGSGNQPQHF. CDR3 coding DNA: TGTGCCAGCAGCTTCGGGGGATCGGGAAATCAGCCCCAGCATTTT.

The chain recombines TRBV6-5 with TRBJ1-5; D is unclear. The V end lost 5 bases, the J end lost 6 bases, and 11 bases lay between the germline ends. Germline V gene data show CDR1 as MNHEY and CDR2 as SVGAGI. This CDR3 comprises 13 residues. DNA for the CDR3: TGTGCCAGCAGTCTTGGAGGGATTCAGCCCCAGCATTTT. Amino acid sequence: CASSLGGIQPQHF.

This rearrangement joins TRBV4-2 to TRBJ1-3; D unresolved. From germline, CDR1 is LGHNA and CDR2 YNFKEQ. Trimming removed 3 bases at V and 2 bases at J, with 17 bases between. CDR3 length: 17 residues. CDR3 DNA: TGTGCCAGCAGCCATCCGACCAGCGAAAGCACTGGAAACACCATATATTTT. Its protein is CASSHPTSESTGNTIYF.

The V call is TRBV28, the J call TRBJ2-2; the match to TRBD1 covers 7 bases. V dropped 1 base and J dropped 0; count of bases not matched to a gene: 2. The CDR3 length is 16 residues. The germline gives CDR1 MDHEN, CDR2 SYDVKM. The CDR3 is CASSLSGGTNTGELFF. CDR3 in DNA: TGTGCCAGCAGTTTATCAGGGGGAACGAACACCGGGGAGCTGTTTTTT.

The rearrangement links TRBV20-1 to TRBJ1-4; weak D call: TRBD1 (5 bases). The CDR3 spans 10 residues. Germline CDR1 is DFQATT and CDR2 is SNEGSKA (reference sequence). V was clipped by 2 bases and J by 12 bases, with 7 bases between them. The CDR3 sequence is CSARWGELFF. The CDR3 nucleotides are TGCAGTGCTAGATGGGGGGAACTGTTTTTT.

The V and J genes are TRBV19 and TRBJ1-1; D unresolved. The CDR3 loop spans 13 amino acids. Trimming took 6 bases from V and 5 from J, leaving 13 bases between them. The germline V gene encodes CDR1 LNHDA and CDR2 SQIVND (reference sequence). Here the CDR3 DNA reads TGTGCCAGTAGCACCCTAGCGGGGACTGAAGCTTTCTTT. It translates to CASSTLAGTEAFF. Full variable domain (rest looked up from reference TRBV19 and TRBJ1-1): DGGITQSPKYLFRKEGQNVTLSCEQNLNHDAMYWYRQDPGQGLRLIYYSQIVNDFQKGDIAEGYSVSREKKESFPLTVTSAQKNPTAFYLCASSTLAGTEAFFGQGTRLTVV.

This chain links TRBV27 with TRBJ2-5; D call uncertain. From germline, CDR1 is MNHEY and CDR2 SMNVEV (reference sequence). The CDR3 has 14 residues. V shed 6 bases and J shed 7 bases, with 18 bases lying between them. The CDR3 sequence: CASRVTAGDGTQYF. The CDR3 nucleotides read TGTGCCAGCAGAGTCACAGCAGGAGATGGGACCCAGTACTTC.

The chain couples TRBV2 to TRBJ1-2; possibly TRBD1 for D (5 bases). Germline V gene data show CDR1 as SNHLY and CDR2 as FYNNEI. Trimming took off 2 bases at V and 8 bases at J, with 9 bases between the two ends. CDR3 size: 12 residues. This CDR3 is CASSEKGVGYTF. The CDR3 DNA reads TGTGCCAGCAGTGAAAAAGGGGTGGGCTACACCTTC.

V usage is TRBV6-5 and J usage is TRBJ1-5; no clear D gene. V dropped 6 bases and J dropped 2 bases, with 2 bases sitting between them. The CDR3 is 11 residues long. Germline V gene lookup returns CDR1 MNHEY and CDR2 SVGAGI. CDR3 residues: CASSRNQPQHF. The CDR3, as DNA: TGTGCCAGCAGCCGCAATCAGCCCCAGCATTTT.

The chain is built from TRBV5-1 and TRBJ2-3; D is unclear. The ends were cut back, 0 bases at V and 1 base at J, with 9 bases in the middle. This CDR3 is built from 15 residues. Germline values: CDR1 SGHRS, CDR2 YFSETQ. CDR3 DNA sequence: TGCGCCAGCAGCTTGGCCCAGACTGGCACAGATACGCAGTATTTT. Amino acids: CASSLAQTGTDTQYF.

The V call is TRBV11-2, the J call TRBJ1-5, with D possibly TRBD1 on 6 matching bases. Trimming took off 5 bases at V and 7 bases at J, with 12 bases between the two ends. The CDR3 loop spans 13 amino acids. Germline-derived CDR1 and CDR2 are SGHAT and FQNNGV. The CDR3 DNA sequence: TGTGCCAGCAGCGAGGGGGTACGGCAGCCCCAGCATTTT. This translates into CASSEGVRQPQHF. Variable domain in full (rest from reference TRBV11-2 and TRBJ1-5): EAGVAQSPRYKIIEKRQSVAFWCNPISGHATLYWYQQILGQGPKLLIQFQNNGVVDDSQLPKDRFSAERLKGVDSTLKIQPAKLEDSAVYLCASSEGVRQPQHFGDGTRLSIL.

This clone was picked up one time. The chain combines TRBV7-8 with TRBJ2-1; no reliable D call. Trimming cost V 5 bases and J 0 bases, with 11 bases left between them. The germline CDR1 and CDR2 sequences are SGHVS and FQNEAQ. This CDR3 comprises 15 residues. The CDR3 DNA reads TGTGCCAGCAGCCTCAGCGATATCTCCTACAATGAGCAGTTCTTC. Translated, it gives CASSLSDISYNEQFF.

The chain links TRBV27 to TRBJ1-6, with TRBD1 matching 10 bases. The CDR3 spans 14 residues. Trimming took 3 bases from V and 10 from J; bases not matched to a gene: 3. Germline assignment: CDR1 MNHEY and CDR2 SMNVEV (reference sequence). The CDR3 is CASSFGTGVSPLHF. CDR3 sequence (DNA): TGTGCCAGCAGTTTCGGGACAGGGGTCTCACCCCTCCACTTT.

This chain connects TRBV6-5 to TRBJ1-1; 9 bases agree with TRBD1. The CDR3 contains 14 residues. Germline trimming cut 7 bases from V and 4 bases from J; bases unmatched to any gene: 7. In germline, CDR1 is MNHEY, CDR2 SVGAGI. The CDR3 loop is CASTGQGRVTEAFF. The CDR3 DNA sequence: TGTGCCAGCACCGGACAGGGGAGGGTCACTGAAGCTTTCTTT.

CDR3 loop: CASKNTGELFF. CDR3 DNA sequence: TGCGCCAGCAAGAACACCGGGGAGCTGTTTTTT. The V gene is TRBV5-1, the J gene TRBJ2-2; D is uncertain. V was shortened by 6 bases and J by 1 base, with 1 base between the two germline ends. Germline CDR1 is SGHRS and CDR2 is YFSETQ. The length of the CDR3 is 11 residues.

V is TRBV6-5 and J is TRBJ1-3, with a tentative D call TRBD1 (5 bases). The CDR3 spans 16 residues. Trimming stripped 4 bases from V and 0 bases from J, with 13 bases between. The germline CDR1 and CDR2 sequences are MNHEY and SVGAGI. The DNA for the CDR3 is TGTGCCAGCAGTTTAGGGACCCTTAACTCTGGAAACACCATATATTTT. Its protein is CASSLGTLNSGNTIYF.

The chain is built from TRBV6-5 and TRBJ2-7, with 10 bases identical to TRBD2. V gave up 7 bases and J gave up 6 bases; unmatched junction bases: 9. CDR1 is MNHEY and CDR2 is SVGAGI in the germline V gene. The CDR3 runs to 14 residues. CDR3: CASKPGLAFLEQYF. CDR3 DNA sequence: TGTGCCAGCAAACCGGGACTAGCGTTCCTCGAGCAGTACTTC.

V and J are TRBV29-1 and TRBJ1-2, with D hard to call. The germline V and J ends were trimmed by 7 bases and 1 base, with 4 bases remaining between them. Germline V gene lookup returns CDR1 SQVTM and CDR2 ANQGSEA. The CDR3 contains 10 residues. The CDR3 region is CSASNYGYTF. For the CDR3, the DNA is TGCAGCGCGAGTAACTATGGCTACACCTTC.

The J gene is TRBJ1-4, the V gene TRBV3-1 (or the pseudogene TRBV3-2); D call uncertain. V was pared by 0 bases and J by 7 bases, with 12 bases between. The germline CDR1 and CDR2 sequences are LGHDT and YNNKEL (reference sequence). The CDR3 loop spans 15 amino acids. CDR3 sequence: CASSQDGPWGEKLFF. In nucleotides, the CDR3 is TGTGCCAGCAGCCAAGATGGCCCCTGGGGTGAAAAACTGTTTTTT.

CDR3 sequence reads: CASSLGRLDVGTQYF. The CDR3 coding sequence is TGTGCCAGCAGCTTGGGAAGGCTAGATGTAGGTACGCAGTATTTT. The V gene is TRBV5-5, the J gene TRBJ2-3; no clear D. This CDR3 has 15 amino acids. The V gene lost 0 bases and the J gene lost 8 bases, with 16 bases spanning the gap. Germline CDR1 is SGHKS and CDR2 is YYEKEE (reference sequence).

V is TRBV6-5 and J is TRBJ2-5; D not certain. The CDR3 consists of 13 residues. From germline, CDR1 is MNHEY and CDR2 SVGAGI. The ends were cut back, 6 bases at V and 1 base at J, with 9 bases in the middle. CDR3 amino acids: CASSPEPQETQYF. The CDR3 DNA reads as TGTGCCAGCAGCCCCGAGCCCCAAGAGACCCAGTACTTC.

This chain uses TRBV6-1 with TRBJ2-5; no clear D gene. This CDR3 is built from 16 residues. The V and J ends lost 1 base and 1 base respectively, with 13 bases between them. Germline CDR1 reads MNHNS; CDR2 reads SASEGT. DNA for the CDR3: TGTGCCAGCAGTGAAGGTGTCAGAATATTCCAAGAGACCCAGTACTTC. The encoded protein is CASSEGVRIFQETQYF.

The V call is TRBV4-1, the J call TRBJ1-5, with 7 positions matching TRBD1. This CDR3 contains 14 residues. The ends lost 4 bases at V and 2 bases at J; junction bases unmatched: 2. Germline V CDR1 and CDR2: MGHRA, YSYEKL. The CDR3 protein is CASSPGQGNQPQHF. DNA for the CDR3: TGCGCCAGCAGCCCCGGACAGGGCAATCAGCCCCAGCATTTT.

This sequence joins TRBV28 and TRBJ2-1; D is ambiguous. The CDR3 has 13 amino acids. V was clipped by 6 bases and J by 8 bases, with 14 bases between them. Germline V gives CDR1 MDHEN, CDR2 SYDVKM. The DNA of the CDR3 is TGTGCCAGCAGGCGCCCCGAGACGGATGAGCAGTTCTTC. This encodes CASRRPETDEQFF.

The genes are TRBV27 and TRBJ2-7; 7 bases match TRBD2. Germline V CDR1 and CDR2: MNHEY, SMNVEV (reference sequence). The CDR3 length is 15 residues. Trimming cost V 4 bases and J 3 bases; bases outside gene matches: 9. The CDR3 is CASSSLAGTNYEQYF. The CDR3 DNA reads TGTGCCAGCAGTTCTCTCGCCGGGACTAACTACGAGCAGTACTTC.

V is TRBV27 and J is TRBJ2-2; 15 nucleotides match TRBD2. In germline, CDR1 is MNHEY, CDR2 SMNVEV (reference sequence). V shed 2 bases and J 6 bases; nucleotides not matched to a gene: 4. This CDR3 is built from 17 residues. The CDR3 reads CASSLRGTSGRPGELFF. DNA of the CDR3: TGTGCCAGCAGTTTAAGGGGGACTAGCGGGAGGCCCGGGGAGCTGTTTTTT.

The V call is TRBV20-1, the J call TRBJ1-2; D is uncertain. The CDR3 totals 11 residues. In germline, CDR1 is DFQATT, CDR2 SNEGSKA (reference sequence). V gave up 3 bases and J gave up 7 bases, with 9 bases separating them. The CDR3 loop reads CSARGSSGYTF. As DNA, the CDR3 is TGCAGTGCTAGGGGGTCTTCTGGCTACACCTTC.